The source of this T cell receptor beta chain is a study of response to subunit inactivated influenza vaccine. Each CDR3 protein is one row after TCRdb ran MiXCR on the RT-PCR reads. The sample shows about 570,000 distinct CDR3 sequences, around 11% of them seen only once. The data were also submitted as part of a second study, on T cells expressing NK-cell markers. That source notes: The TCR beta cDNA came from 5'RACE template switching with UMIs. The eight sequenced donors comprised seven who were HCMV-seropositive and one who was seronegative. Dominant NKG2C+ clonotypes accounted for 1.0-7.0% of CD8+ T cells in six or seven donors. Topping the CD3+CD56-NKG2C+ fraction as well were these clonotypes, in several donors.

Sequenced material: PBMCs from blood, taken on the day of vaccination. This clonotype originated in a man in his forties or fifties who received an inactivated influenza vaccine.

This CDR3 is CASSQDGVAQAGELFF. In DNA form, the CDR3 reads TGCGCCAGCAGCCAAGACGGGGTAGCGCAGGCCGGGGAGCTGTTTTTT. The chain has TRBV4-1 and TRBJ2-2; D is possibly TRBD2 (5 bases). This CDR3 is built from 16 residues. Germline V CDR1 and CDR2: MGHRA, YSYEKL. Trimming shortened V by 0 bases and J by 6 bases, and 14 bases separated the two germline ends.